This T cell receptor beta chain stems from a study of blood T cell repertoires in COVID-19 (dated by TCRdb to 2020 to 2022). With regard to the full study: Collaborator samples came from the United States, Italy and Spain and covered acute and convalescent phases of COVID-19. The samples were drawn from two sources: the first 160 participants of the ongoing ImmuneRACE study, and 1,200 or so subjects contributed by 6 global collaborators. Deeply sampled blood TCRbeta repertoires from subjects exposed to, actively infected with, or recovered from COVID-19 were included in the dataset. The prospective study material was composed of cDNA or gDNA derived from T cells, B-cell-depleted T cells, or PBMCs. Nearly every sample came with metadata listing a de-identified subject ID, COVID-19 status, age in years and sex. Where available, HLA class I and class II types were obtained from metadata supplied by the sample provider rather than from assay-based typing. The repertoires were released in a freely available public database meant as a resource for research on the immune response to SARS-CoV-2. What the authors observed across the whole study: Clinical and demographic metadata were provided uncurated, with the amount varying by source and participant.

Each collaborating institution followed its own protocols to collect whole blood in K2EDTA tubes. Collaborator samples were shipped for TCRbeta analysis as frozen whole blood, isolated PBMCs, or DNA extracted from either sample type. Regarding this clone: The target of this receptor is not known. Base qualities are not at hand, and no much larger clone is one base apart.

The immunoSEQ Assay, a bias-controlled multiplex PCR, was used to amplify TCRbeta CDR3 regions from genomic DNA. On the study's bioinformatics: Within the assay, amplification of reference gene primers was used to estimate how many nucleated cells each sample contained. To quantify the absolute abundance of each unique TCRbeta CDR3 rearrangement, sequence reads were collapsed and filtered. For each sample, productive Simpson clonality was calculated by taking the square root of Simpson's diversity index across productive rearrangements. The clones in this table, taken by TCRdb from immuneACCESS, are in-frame only. Not every clone is retained; where verified, under half of the shortfall comes from an unresolved V gene, and the cause of the rest is unknown. That table furnishes V, J and clone size, whereas the DNA furnished D and trimming. The sample yields 150,000 to 200,000 clones; approximately 86% were counted once. Together, the top ten hold more than 6.5% of the sample.

Sequenced sample: peripheral blood. This sequence was found in an elderly woman in a cohort sampled during active or convalescent COVID-19.

The encoded CDR3 is CASSFAGRFEAFF. The nucleotide sequence is TGTGCCAGCAGTTTCGCGGGGAGGTTTGAAGCTTTCTTT. The V gene is TRBV12-3 or TRBV12-4 and the J gene is TRBJ1-1; the D gene is unclear. Including cysteine and phenylalanine, the CDR3 has 13 amino acids. Only the CDR3 region is kept as DNA, spanning 39 bases read in frame from base 1. Trimming removed 3 bases from V and 7 bases from J, leaving 12 bases between the germline ends.